These 18 T cell receptor beta chains were sequenced from one sample in a study of cytomegalovirus exposure and HLA in healthy donors. A multiplex PCR was run with 60 Vbeta primers and 13 Jbeta primers. Only in-frame clones appear in the TCRdb table, and some are missing; sequencing was by immunoSEQ multiplex PCR. The sample carries about 90,000 clones, about three quarters recorded once. Sequencing was carried out using PBMCs. The receptors come from a woman aged 40-49 years in good health and CMV-seropositive.

The chain couples TRBV12-5 to TRBJ1-1; 7 bases match TRBD1. V lost 3 bases to trimming and J lost 1 base; unmatched junction nucleotides: 8. The CDR3 totals 16 residues. The V gene's germline CDR1 is LGHNT and CDR2 FRNRAP. Here the CDR3 DNA reads TGTGCTAGTGGTTTTTCCTCGACAGGGACGAACACTGAAGCTTTCTTT. The encoded protein is CASGFSSTGTNTEAFF.

The J gene is TRBJ2-5, the V gene TRBV18; a weak D match, TRBD1 (6 bases). From germline, CDR1 is KGHSH and CDR2 LQKENI. The CDR3 runs 12 residues. V gave up 4 bases and J gave up 9 bases, with 12 bases separating them. The CDR3 DNA sequence: TGTGCCAGCTCACGATTACAGGGAGCCCAGTACTTC. The encoded protein is CASSRLQGAQYF.

The chain uses TRBV15 and TRBJ2-1, with D maybe TRBD2 (5 bases). The CDR3 runs 17 residues. Germline CDR1 LNHNV, CDR2 YYDKDF (reference sequence). The germline V and J ends were trimmed by 5 bases and 8 bases, with 25 bases remaining between them. The CDR3 coding sequence is TGTGCCACCAGCCACGAACTCTTGGCAGCGGCGGTGGATGAGCAGTTCTTC. Protein product: CATSHELLAAAVDEQFF. The variable domain in full, completed from reference TRBV15 and TRBJ2-1, reads DAMVIQNPRYQVTQFGKPVTLSCSQTLNHNVMYWYQQKSSQAPKLLFHYYDKDFNNEADTPDNFQSRRPNTSFCFLDIRSPGLGDTAMYLCATSHELLAAAVDEQFFGPGTRLTVL.

The gene calls are TRBV11-3 and TRBJ2-1, with 8 bases lining up with TRBD2. Germline V gene sequence: CDR1 SGHNT, CDR2 YENEEA. The CDR3 spans 17 residues. Trimming at V came to 4 bases and at J to 8 bases, leaving 16 bases not matched to a gene. Here the CDR3 reads CASSSRETSDTRDEQFF. For the CDR3, the DNA is TGTGCCAGCAGCTCCAGAGAGACTAGCGATACCCGGGATGAGCAGTTCTTC.

The CDR3 loop is CASSQLLSGPETQYF. CDR3 bases: TGTGCCAGCAGCCAACTGCTTAGCGGCCCAGAGACCCAGTACTTC. The chain carries TRBV7-3 and TRBJ2-5; D might be TRBD2 (6 bases). The CDR3 runs 15 residues. Germline V gives CDR1 SGHTA, CDR2 FQGTGA. Trimming removed 5 bases from V and 4 bases from J, with 17 bases in between.

The CDR3 nucleotides are TGTGCCACCAGCAGAGTCTTCGGACAGGAGTTCGAGCAGTACTTC. Its translation: CATSRVFGQEFEQYF. This chain links TRBV15 with TRBJ2-7; 7 bases are a match to TRBD1. CDR3 size: 15 residues. The germline CDR1 and CDR2 sequences are LNHNV and YYDKDF (reference sequence). The ends lost 1 base at V and 6 bases at J; junction bases unmatched: 9.

This sequence joins TRBV19 and TRBJ2-7, with a tentative D call TRBD1 (5 bases). Germline V gene sequence: CDR1 LNHDA, CDR2 SQIVND (reference sequence). The length of the CDR3 is 14 residues. The V gene lost 2 bases and the J gene lost 3 bases, with 11 bases spanning the gap. The CDR3 here is CASSIQGVDYEQYF. DNA of the CDR3: TGTGCCAGTAGTATACAGGGTGTAGACTACGAGCAGTACTTC.

The chain uses TRBV6-5 and TRBJ2-7, with D possibly being TRBD2 (6 bases). V lost 0 bases and J 3 bases, leaving 12 bases between the germline ends. Germline lookup yields CDR1 MNHEY and CDR2 SVGAGI. The CDR3 has 15 residues. The CDR3 region is CASSYSSPRDYEQYF. Here the CDR3 DNA reads TGTGCCAGCAGTTACTCGAGTCCGCGGGACTACGAGCAGTACTTC.

DNA for the CDR3: TGTGCCAGCAGTCTCGGGACAGGGATGAGGGGCAATCAGCCCCAGCATTTT. Protein: CASSLGTGMRGNQPQHF. The chain couples TRBV28 to TRBJ1-5; 9 bases match TRBD1. V dropped 5 bases and J dropped 2; count of bases not matched to a gene: 10. CDR1 MDHEN and CDR2 SYDVKM come from the germline V gene. The CDR3 spans 17 residues.

The rearrangement joins TRBV5-6 to TRBJ2-1, with D perhaps matching TRBD1 (6 bases). V lost 3 bases to trimming and J lost 4 bases, with 11 bases between them. CDR1 and CDR2 from the germline V gene are SGHDT and YYEEEE. The CDR3 covers 14 residues. The CDR3 protein is CASSYRQEYNEQFF. CDR3 DNA sequence: TGTGCCAGCAGCTACCGACAGGAGTACAATGAGCAGTTCTTC.

The rearrangement links TRBV9 to TRBJ2-3; 9 bases align to TRBD1. CDR3 length: 17 amino acids. Germline V gene data show CDR1 as SGDLS and CDR2 as YYNGEE. With V trimmed by 0 bases and J by 10 bases, 15 bases remained unmatched. Here the CDR3 DNA reads TGTGCCAGCAGCGTAGGGGACTTTGGGACAGGGACGCCGGCGCAGTATTTT. It specifies CASSVGDFGTGTPAQYF. The full variable domain, its missing parts supplied by reference TRBV9 and TRBJ2-3, is DSGVTQTPKHLITATGQRVTLRCSPRSGDLSVYWYQQSLDQGLQFLIQYYNGEERAKGNILERFSAQQFPDLHSELNLSSLELGDSALYFCASSVGDFGTGTPAQYFGPGTRLTVL.

The chain is built from TRBV19 and TRBJ2-7, with D possibly matching TRBD2 (6 bases). This CDR3 is 15 amino acids long. Germline V gene sequence: CDR1 LNHDA, CDR2 SQIVND (reference sequence). The ends were cut back, 3 bases at V and 2 bases at J, with 14 bases in the middle. CDR3 region: CASSMGQSGAYEQYF. The CDR3 DNA sequence: TGTGCCAGTAGTATGGGCCAGTCGGGGGCCTACGAGCAGTACTTC.

The chain employs TRBV6-5 and TRBJ2-7; a possible D gene is TRBD1 (5 bases). This CDR3 spans 14 amino acids. Trimming pared 5 bases from V and 7 bases from J, leaving 18 bases between. Germline CDR1 reads MNHEY; CDR2 reads SVGAGI. CDR3 DNA sequence: TGTGCCAGCAGTGAAGATACCAGGGTCCGGGAGCAGTACTTC. This sequence encodes CASSEDTRVREQYF.

The chain couples TRBV5-1 to TRBJ2-1, with D perhaps matching TRBD1 (6 bases). V was clipped by 0 bases and J by 9 bases, with 10 bases between them. The CDR3 length is 13 residues. Looked up from germline, CDR1 is SGHRS and CDR2 is YFSETQ. The CDR3 is CASSLEGGGEQFF. The CDR3 nucleotides read TGCGCCAGCAGCTTGGAAGGGGGTGGTGAGCAGTTCTTC.

In its sample, this clone was seen once. The gene calls are TRBV11-2 and TRBJ2-7; 13 nucleotides line up with TRBD2. V dropped 8 bases and J dropped 0; count of bases not matched to a gene: 4. The CDR3 loop spans 15 amino acids. Germline loops: CDR1 SGHAT, CDR2 FQNNGV. CDR3 sequence reads: CASSRTSGGSYEQYF. CDR3 DNA sequence: TGTGCCAGCTCCCGGACTAGCGGGGGCTCCTACGAGCAGTACTTC.

The table lists this clone with a few counts. The chain joins TRBV2 to TRBJ1-6, with D maybe TRBD1 (6 bases). Germline V gene data show CDR1 as SNHLY and CDR2 as FYNNEI. The germline V and J ends were trimmed by 4 bases and 7 bases, with 11 bases remaining between them. There are 14 residues in the CDR3. DNA for the CDR3: TGTGCCAGCAGTGGTGGGACACAAAATTCACCCCTCCACTTT. It specifies CASSGGTQNSPLHF.

The sample holds a few counts of this clone. The genes are TRBV7-3 and TRBJ2-2; 7 positions match TRBD1. Losses at the gene ends were 3 bases for V and 3 bases for J; bases not matched to a gene: 13. CDR1 is SGHTA and CDR2 is FQGTGA in the germline V gene. This CDR3 has 18 residues. CDR3 DNA: TGTGCCAGCAGCTTCGTAGGTCTACCGGGACAGCACACCGGGGAGCTGTTTTTT. Its translation is CASSFVGLPGQHTGELFF.

Turning to this clone: Different DNA sequences within this sample yield the same CDR3. This chain links TRBV7-2 with TRBJ2-5; D is unclear. Germline CDR1 SGHTA, CDR2 FQGNSA. There are 13 residues in the CDR3. V was clipped by 4 bases and J by 2 bases, with 8 bases between them. The CDR3 loop reads CASSYRVQETQYF. For the CDR3, the DNA is TGTGCCAGCAGCTACCGGGTGCAAGAGACCCAGTACTTC.